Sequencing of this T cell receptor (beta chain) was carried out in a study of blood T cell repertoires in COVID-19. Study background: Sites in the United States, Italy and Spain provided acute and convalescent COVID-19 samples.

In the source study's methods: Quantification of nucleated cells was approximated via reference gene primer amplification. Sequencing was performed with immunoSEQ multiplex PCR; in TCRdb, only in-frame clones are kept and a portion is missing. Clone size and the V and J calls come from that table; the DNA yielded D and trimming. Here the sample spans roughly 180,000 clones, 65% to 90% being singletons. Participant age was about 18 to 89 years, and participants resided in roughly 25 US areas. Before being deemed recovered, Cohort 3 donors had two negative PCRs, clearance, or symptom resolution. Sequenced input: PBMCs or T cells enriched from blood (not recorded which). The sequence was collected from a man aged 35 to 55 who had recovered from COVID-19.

The CDR3 protein is CASSYRTGGFDEQYF. The CDR3 DNA is TGTGCCAGCAGCTACCGGACAGGGGGATTCGACGAGCAGTACTTC. The V and J genes are TRBV5-4 and TRBJ2-7; 10 bases align to TRBD1. Looked up from germline, CDR1 is SGHNT and CDR2 is YYREEE (reference sequence). This CDR3 is 15 amino acids long. J was trimmed by 5 bases and V by 3 bases; bases with no gene match: 8.